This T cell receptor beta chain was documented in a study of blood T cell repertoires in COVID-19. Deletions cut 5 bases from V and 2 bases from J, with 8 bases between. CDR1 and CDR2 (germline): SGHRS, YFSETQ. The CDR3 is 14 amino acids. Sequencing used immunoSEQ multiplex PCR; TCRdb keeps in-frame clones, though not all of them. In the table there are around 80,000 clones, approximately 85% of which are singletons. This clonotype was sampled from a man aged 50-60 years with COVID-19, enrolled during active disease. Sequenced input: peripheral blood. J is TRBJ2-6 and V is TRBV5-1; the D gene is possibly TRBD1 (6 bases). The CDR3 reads CASRQGTGANVLTF. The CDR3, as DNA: TGCGCCAGCAGACAGGGAACTGGGGCCAACGTCCTGACTTTC.